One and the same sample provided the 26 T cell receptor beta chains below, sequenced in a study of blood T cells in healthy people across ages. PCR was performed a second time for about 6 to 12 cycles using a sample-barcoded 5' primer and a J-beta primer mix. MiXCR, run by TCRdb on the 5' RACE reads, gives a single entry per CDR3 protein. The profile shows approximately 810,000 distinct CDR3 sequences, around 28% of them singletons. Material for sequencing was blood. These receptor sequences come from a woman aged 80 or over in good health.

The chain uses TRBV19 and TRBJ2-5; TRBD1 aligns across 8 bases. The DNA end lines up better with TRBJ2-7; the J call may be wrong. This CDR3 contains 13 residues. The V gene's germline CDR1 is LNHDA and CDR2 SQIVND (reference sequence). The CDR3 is CARRDRGAYEQYF. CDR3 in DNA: TGTGCCAGGAGAGACAGGGGAGCCTACGAGCAGTACTTC.

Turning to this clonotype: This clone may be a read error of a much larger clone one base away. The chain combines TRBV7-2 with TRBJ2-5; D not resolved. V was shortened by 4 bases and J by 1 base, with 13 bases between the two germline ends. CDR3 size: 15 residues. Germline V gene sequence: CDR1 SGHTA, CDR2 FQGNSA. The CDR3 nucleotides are TGTGCCAGCAGCTACTATGGTGGGATCCAAGAGACCCAGTACTTC. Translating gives CASSYYGGIQETQYF.

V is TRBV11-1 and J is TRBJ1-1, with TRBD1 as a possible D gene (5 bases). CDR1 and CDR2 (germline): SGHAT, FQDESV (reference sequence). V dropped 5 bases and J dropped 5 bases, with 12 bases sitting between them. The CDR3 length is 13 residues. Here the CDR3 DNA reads TGTGCCAGCAGCCCTGTGGGGGAAACTGAAGCTTTCTTT. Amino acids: CASSPVGETEAFF.

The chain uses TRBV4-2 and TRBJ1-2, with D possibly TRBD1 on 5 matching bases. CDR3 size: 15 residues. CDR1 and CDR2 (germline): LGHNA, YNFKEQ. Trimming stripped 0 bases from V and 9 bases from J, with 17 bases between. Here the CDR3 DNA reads TGTGCCAGCAGCCAAGATAGGTGCCCGGACATTTGCTACACCTTC. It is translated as CASSQDRCPDICYTF.

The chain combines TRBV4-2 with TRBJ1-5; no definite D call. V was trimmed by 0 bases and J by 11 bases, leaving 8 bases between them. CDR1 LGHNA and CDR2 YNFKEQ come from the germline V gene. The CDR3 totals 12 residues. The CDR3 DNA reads TGTGCCAGCAGCCAAGATGAAGGGTCCCAGCATTTT. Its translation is CASSQDEGSQHF.

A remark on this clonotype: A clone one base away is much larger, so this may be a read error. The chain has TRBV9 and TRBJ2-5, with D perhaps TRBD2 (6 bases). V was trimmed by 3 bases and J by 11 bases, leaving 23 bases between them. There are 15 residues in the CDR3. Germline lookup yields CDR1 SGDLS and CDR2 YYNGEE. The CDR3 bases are TGTGCCAGCAGCGCGACCGGGACTGACTACAATGAGCAGTACTTC. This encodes CASSATGTDYNEQYF.

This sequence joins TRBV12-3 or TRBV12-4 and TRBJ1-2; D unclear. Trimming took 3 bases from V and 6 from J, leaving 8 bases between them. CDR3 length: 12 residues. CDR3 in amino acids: CASSLGRNGYTF. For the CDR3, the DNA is TGTGCCAGCAGTTTGGGCAGAAATGGCTACACCTTC.

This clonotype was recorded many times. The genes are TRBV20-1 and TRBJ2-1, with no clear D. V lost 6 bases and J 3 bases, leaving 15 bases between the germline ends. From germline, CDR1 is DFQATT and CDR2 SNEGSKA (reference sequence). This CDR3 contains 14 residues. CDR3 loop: CSAKTIRRYNEQFF. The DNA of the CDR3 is TGCAGTGCCAAAACCATTCGGCGCTACAATGAGCAGTTCTTC.

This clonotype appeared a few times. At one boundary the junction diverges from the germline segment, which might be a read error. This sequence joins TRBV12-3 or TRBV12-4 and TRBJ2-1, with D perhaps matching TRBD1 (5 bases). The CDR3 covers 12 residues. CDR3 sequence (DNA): TGTACCAGCAGTGACAGACGCAATGAGCAGTTCTTC. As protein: CTSSDRRNEQFF.

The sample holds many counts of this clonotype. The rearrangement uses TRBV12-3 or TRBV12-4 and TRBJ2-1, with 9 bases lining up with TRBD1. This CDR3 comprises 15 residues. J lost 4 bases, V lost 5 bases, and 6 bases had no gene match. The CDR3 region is CASSPGQGFYNEQFF. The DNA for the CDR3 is TGTGCCAGCAGTCCGGGACAGGGTTTTTACAATGAGCAGTTCTTC.

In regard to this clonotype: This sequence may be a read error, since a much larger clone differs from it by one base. The CDR3 sequence: CASSFSEQYF. Here the CDR3 DNA reads TGTGCCAGCAGTTTCTCCGAGCAGTACTTC. The chain carries TRBV6-1 and TRBJ2-7, with unresolved D. CDR1 is MNHNS, CDR2 SASEGT, per germline. V was shortened by 5 bases and J by 6 bases, with 5 bases between the two germline ends. The CDR3 spans 10 residues.

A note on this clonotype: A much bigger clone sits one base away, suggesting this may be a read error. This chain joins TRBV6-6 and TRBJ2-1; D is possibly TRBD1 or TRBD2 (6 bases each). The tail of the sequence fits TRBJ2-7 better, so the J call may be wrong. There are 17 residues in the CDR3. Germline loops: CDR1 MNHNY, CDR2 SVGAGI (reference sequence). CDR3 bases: TGTGCCAGCAGTTACTTCGGGGGCGATAGCTCCTACAATGAGCAGTACTTC. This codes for CASSYFGGDSSYNEQYF.

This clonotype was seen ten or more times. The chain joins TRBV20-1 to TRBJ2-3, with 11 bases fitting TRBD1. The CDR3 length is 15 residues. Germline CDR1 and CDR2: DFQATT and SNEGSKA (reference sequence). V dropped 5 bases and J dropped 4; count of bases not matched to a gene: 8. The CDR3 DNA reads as TGCAGTGCTCCCCGGACAGGGGGCAATGCAGATACGCAGTATTTT. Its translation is CSAPRTGGNADTQYF.

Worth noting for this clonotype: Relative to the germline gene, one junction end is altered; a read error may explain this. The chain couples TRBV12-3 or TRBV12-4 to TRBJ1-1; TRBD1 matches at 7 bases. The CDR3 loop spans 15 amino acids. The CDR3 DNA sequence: TGTGCCGGCAGCATACCGGGACAGCAGAACACCGAAGCTTTCTTT. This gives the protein CAGSIPGQQNTEAFF.

The CDR3 protein is CATSEPGQLNQPQHF. CDR3 coding DNA: TGTGCCACCAGCGAGCCGGGACAGCTCAATCAGCCCCAGCATTTT. The chain employs TRBV24-1 and TRBJ1-5, with 7 bases aligning to TRBD1. Germline V CDR1 and CDR2: KGHDR, SFDVKD. Trimming took 7 bases from V and 3 from J; bases not matched to a gene: 8. This CDR3 has 15 residues.

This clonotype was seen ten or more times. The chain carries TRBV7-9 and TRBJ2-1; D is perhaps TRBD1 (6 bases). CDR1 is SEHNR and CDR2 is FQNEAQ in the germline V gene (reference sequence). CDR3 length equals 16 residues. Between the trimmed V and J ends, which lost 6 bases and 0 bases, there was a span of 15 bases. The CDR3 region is CASRLGQQGSYNEQFF. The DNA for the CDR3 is TGTGCCAGCAGACTCGGACAGCAAGGCTCCTACAATGAGCAGTTCTTC.

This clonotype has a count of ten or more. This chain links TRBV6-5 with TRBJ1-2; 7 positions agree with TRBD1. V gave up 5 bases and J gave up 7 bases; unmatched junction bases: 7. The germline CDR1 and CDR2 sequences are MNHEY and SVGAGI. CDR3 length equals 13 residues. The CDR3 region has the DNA TGTGCCAGCAGTCGCGGACAGGCGTTTGGCTACACCTTC. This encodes CASSRGQAFGYTF.

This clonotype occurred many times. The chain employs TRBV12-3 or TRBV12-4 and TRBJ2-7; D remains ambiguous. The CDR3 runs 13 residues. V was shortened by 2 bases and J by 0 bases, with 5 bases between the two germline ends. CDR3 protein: CASSLSLSYEQYF. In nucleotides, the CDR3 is TGTGCCAGCAGTTTATCGCTCTCCTACGAGCAGTACTTC.

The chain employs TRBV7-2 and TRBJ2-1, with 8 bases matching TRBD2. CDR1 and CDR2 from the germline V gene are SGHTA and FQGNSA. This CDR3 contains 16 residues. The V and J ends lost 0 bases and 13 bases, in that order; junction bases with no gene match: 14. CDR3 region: CASSLALGGGQETQFF. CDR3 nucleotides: TGTGCCAGCAGCTTAGCGCTCGGGGGGGGTCAAGAGACCCAGTTCTTC.

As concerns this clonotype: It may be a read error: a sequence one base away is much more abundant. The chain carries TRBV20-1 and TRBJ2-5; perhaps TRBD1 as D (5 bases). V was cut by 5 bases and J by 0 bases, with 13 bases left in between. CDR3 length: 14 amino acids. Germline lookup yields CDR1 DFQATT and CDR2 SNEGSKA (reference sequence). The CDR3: CSAGGARYQETQYF. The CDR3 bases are TGCAGTGCTGGTGGGGCCAGATACCAAGAGACCCAGTACTTC.

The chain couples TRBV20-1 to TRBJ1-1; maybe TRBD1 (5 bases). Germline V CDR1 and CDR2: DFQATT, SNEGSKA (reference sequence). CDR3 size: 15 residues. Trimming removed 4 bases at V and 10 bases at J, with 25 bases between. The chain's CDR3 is CSAIEPGLTKGRAFF. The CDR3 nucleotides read TGCAGTGCTATAGAACCGGGACTCACCAAAGGGAGAGCTTTCTTT.

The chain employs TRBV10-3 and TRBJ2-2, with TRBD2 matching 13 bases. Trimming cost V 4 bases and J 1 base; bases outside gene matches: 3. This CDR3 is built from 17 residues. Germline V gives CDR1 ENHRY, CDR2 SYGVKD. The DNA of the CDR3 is TGTGCCATCAGTGGACTAGCGGGGGGCCGGAACACCGGGGAGCTGTTTTTT. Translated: CAISGLAGGRNTGELFF.

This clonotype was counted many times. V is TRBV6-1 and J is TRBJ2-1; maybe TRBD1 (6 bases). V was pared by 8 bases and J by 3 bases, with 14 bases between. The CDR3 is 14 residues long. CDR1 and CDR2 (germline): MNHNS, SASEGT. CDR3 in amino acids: CASGRDTYYNEQFF. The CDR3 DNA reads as TGTGCCAGCGGCCGGGACACCTACTACAATGAGCAGTTCTTC.

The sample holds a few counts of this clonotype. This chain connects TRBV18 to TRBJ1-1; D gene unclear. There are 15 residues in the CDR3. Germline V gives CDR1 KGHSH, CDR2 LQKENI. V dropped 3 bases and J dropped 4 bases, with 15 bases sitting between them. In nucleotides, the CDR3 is TGTGCCAGCTCACCCCCAGTGGGCAAGGGCACTGAAGCTTTCTTT. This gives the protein CASSPPVGKGTEAFF.

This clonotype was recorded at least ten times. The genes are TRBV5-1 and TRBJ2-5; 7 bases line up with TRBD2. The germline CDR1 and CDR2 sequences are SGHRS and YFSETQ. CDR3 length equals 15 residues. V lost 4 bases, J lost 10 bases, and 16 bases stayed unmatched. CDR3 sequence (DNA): TGCGCCAGCAGCCCGGGAGGTACTCCCAGTGAGGACCAGTACTTC. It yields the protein CASSPGGTPSEDQYF.

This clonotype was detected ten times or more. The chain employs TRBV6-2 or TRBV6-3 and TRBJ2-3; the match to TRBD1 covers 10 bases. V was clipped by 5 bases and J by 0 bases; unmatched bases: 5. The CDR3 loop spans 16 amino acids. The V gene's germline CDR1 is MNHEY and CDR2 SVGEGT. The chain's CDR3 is CASSKGTGASTDTQYF. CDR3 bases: TGTGCCAGCAGTAAGGGGACAGGGGCCAGCACAGATACGCAGTATTTT.